These T cell receptor beta chains were read from a single sample in a study of blood T cell repertoires in COVID-19. Some clones are missing from TCRdb's copy, which holds only in-frame ones; the method was immunoSEQ multiplex PCR. The table has roughly 80,000 clones, over 80% seen once. Input material: peripheral blood. Receptors were obtained from a man aged 55 to 70 with active or convalescent COVID-19. Both conserved end residues are part of each CDR3. A D gene is named only where the DNA matches it firmly. The size field is filled for only some rows; it gives once, few, many or a size class.

>TRBD1|TRBV7-8|NA
CASSLVAGGEQYF
>TRBD2|TRBV7-9|few
CASSLGGAVGGEQFF
>NA|TRBV16|NA
CASSQGRYRSSGNTIYF
>NA|TRBV19|NA
CASSILGAGGPTTDTQYF
>NA|TRBV21-1|NA
CASSKAVVGNTEAFF
>NA|TRBV5-8|NA
CASSSTTVYTEAFF
>TRBD1|TRBV4-3|NA
CASSQDNRGLEQFF
>NA|TRBV6-5|many
CASSYSLAGSSYEQYF
>NA|TRBV27|once
CASRLGGYGYTF
>NA|TRBV5-1|NA
CASSLAVNTRGEQFF
>TRBD2|TRBV19|NA
CASSRLAGGKGETQYF
>TRBD2|TRBV5-6|NA
CASSFELAGVNEQFF
>NA|TRBV2|NA
CASSARGSLYEQYF
>NA|TRBV5-1|NA
CASLFGAGTGELFF
>TRBD1|TRBV4-1|NA
CASSVDRDTEAFF
>TRBD1|TRBV13|NA
CASSLNTEGGAYNEQFF
>TRBD1|TRBV9|NA
CASSAAGTGGTGELFF
>NA|TRBV6-6|few
CASSYRQGNTEAFF
>TRBD2|TRBV28|few
CASSSWGLAGGVTGELFF
>TRBD1|TRBV14|few
CASSQDRGYSYEQYF
>NA|TRBV20-1|NA
CSASRGEQYF
>TRBD1|TRBV20-1|NA
CSASDRFGQGGYNEQFF
>NA|TRBV6-5|NA
CASSWTVPYNSPLHF
>TRBD1|TRBV3-1/TRBV3-2|once
CASSHPDRGPETQYF
>NA|TRBV7-6|NA
CASSLADSRDTQYF
>TRBD1|TRBV5-1|NA
CASSLAGSRGPKAREQYF
>TRBD1|TRBV11-2|once
CASSSRDRGEKLFF
>NA|TRBV27|NA
CASSSRAREKLFF
>NA|TRBV19|NA
CASSQRVSSYEQYF
>NA|TRBV2|NA
CASSEGRVPGAEAFF
>TRBD2|TRBV5-1|NA
CASSFSGAYNEQFF
>NA|TRBV5-1|NA
CASSLSREGSPLHF
>TRBD1|TRBV5-1|few
CASSLDRADTGELFF
>TRBD1|TRBV11-2|NA
CASSFGTGGSYNEQFF
>TRBD2|TRBV7-2|NA
CASSYGTSGYQETQYF
>TRBD2|TRBV5-6|NA
CASSGGDVRVYEQYF
>NA|TRBV10-3|NA
CATGGAEYNEQFF
>NA|TRBV7-2|NA
CASSLAPGAGLNGYTF